The rows below give T cell receptor beta chains drawn from one sample of a study of ipilimumab plus nivolumab after autologous stem cell transplantation. The data were produced by immunoSEQ multiplex PCR, yet TCRdb's version contains in-frame clones alone and is incomplete. This table has roughly 2,400 clones, approximately 93% appearing once. Sequencing used PBMCs, obtained in a trial of ipilimumab plus nivolumab as post-transplant consolidation. The receptors shown here come from a male donor with primary mediastinal lymphoma. CDR3s include the opening cysteine and the closing phenylalanine or tryptophan. The order of the fields is clone size, J gene, D gene, CDR3 length, V gene, CDR3 protein, CDR3 DNA. A D gene is named only where the DNA matches it firmly. A clone size is listed for some rows: how often the clone was seen (once, few, many), or a class if it is expanded.

clone_size: -; j_call: TRBJ2-5; d_call: -; cdr3_length: 13; v_call: TRBV5-1; cdr3_aa: CASSHPGGETQYF; cdr3_nt: TGCGCCAGCAGTCATCCAGGGGGGGAGACCCAGTACTTC
clone_size: -; j_call: TRBJ2-2; d_call: TRBD2; cdr3_length: 16; v_call: TRBV28; cdr3_aa: CASRTSGGGHTGELFF; cdr3_nt: TGTGCCAGCAGAACATCCGGGGGGGGACACACCGGGGAGCTGTTTTTT
clone_size: once; j_call: TRBJ2-1; d_call: -; cdr3_length: 14; v_call: TRBV28; cdr3_aa: CASRPDSSYNEQFF; cdr3_nt: TGTGCCAGCAGACCGGATAGCTCCTACAATGAGCAGTTCTTC
clone_size: -; j_call: TRBJ2-1; d_call: TRBD2; cdr3_length: 15; v_call: TRBV4-1; cdr3_aa: CASGAGTTTNNEQFF; cdr3_nt: TGCGCCAGCGGGGCCGGGACTACAACCAACAATGAGCAGTTCTTC
clone_size: -; j_call: TRBJ2-5; d_call: -; cdr3_length: 14; v_call: TRBV9; cdr3_aa: CASSGAAGPETQYF; cdr3_nt: TGTGCCAGCAGCGGGGCTGCGGGGCCAGAGACCCAGTACTTC
clone_size: -; j_call: TRBJ1-2; d_call: -; cdr3_length: 17; v_call: TRBV5-5; cdr3_aa: CASSLAKGLITDYGYTF; cdr3_nt: TGTGCCAGCAGCTTGGCAAAGGGGCTAATAACCGACTATGGCTACACCTTC
clone_size: -; j_call: TRBJ1-1; d_call: -; cdr3_length: 13; v_call: TRBV9; cdr3_aa: CASSVSGNTEAFF; cdr3_nt: TGTGCCAGCAGCGTCTCGGGGAACACTGAAGCTTTCTTT
clone_size: -; j_call: TRBJ2-1; d_call: -; cdr3_length: 14; v_call: TRBV5-6; cdr3_aa: CASSFFGRNNEQFF; cdr3_nt: TGTGCCAGCAGCTTCTTCGGTCGAAACAATGAGCAGTTCTTC
clone_size: -; j_call: TRBJ1-2; d_call: -; cdr3_length: 12; v_call: TRBV6-5; cdr3_aa: CASRGEVWGYTF; cdr3_nt: TGTGCCAGCAGAGGGGAGGTGTGGGGCTACACCTTC
clone_size: -; j_call: TRBJ1-1; d_call: -; cdr3_length: 11; v_call: TRBV21-1; cdr3_aa: CASSKHLEAFF; cdr3_nt: TGTGCCAGCAGCAAACATCTCGAAGCTTTCTTT
clone_size: -; j_call: TRBJ1-2; d_call: TRBD1; cdr3_length: 14; v_call: TRBV28; cdr3_aa: CATVTTGKNYGYTF; cdr3_nt: TGTGCCACGGTCACGACAGGGAAAAACTATGGCTACACCTTC
clone_size: -; j_call: TRBJ2-1; d_call: TRBD2; cdr3_length: 16; v_call: TRBV6-1; cdr3_aa: CASSERRAGGENEQFF; cdr3_nt: TGTGCCAGCAGTGAAAGGCGAGCGGGGGGCGAGAATGAGCAGTTCTTC
clone_size: -; j_call: TRBJ2-5; d_call: TRBD1; cdr3_length: 18; v_call: TRBV11-1; cdr3_aa: CASSHRGSGNREKETQYF; cdr3_nt: TGTGCCAGCAGCCACAGGGGATCTGGCAATCGGGAAAAAGAGACCCAGTACTTC
clone_size: -; j_call: TRBJ2-7; d_call: -; cdr3_length: 15; v_call: TRBV5-4; cdr3_aa: CASSPDPQDSYEQYF; cdr3_nt: TGTGCCAGCAGCCCCGACCCACAAGACTCCTACGAGCAGTACTTC
clone_size: -; j_call: TRBJ2-3; d_call: TRBD2; cdr3_length: 15; v_call: TRBV11-2; cdr3_aa: CASSSLAGGRDTQYF; cdr3_nt: TGTGCCAGCAGTTCACTAGCGGGGGGCCGAGATACGCAGTATTTT
clone_size: -; j_call: TRBJ2-7; d_call: -; cdr3_length: 15; v_call: TRBV27; cdr3_aa: CASSSEERPQDEQYF; cdr3_nt: TGTGCCAGCAGTTCTGAGGAGCGGCCTCAGGACGAGCAGTACTTC
clone_size: -; j_call: TRBJ2-6; d_call: -; cdr3_length: 12; v_call: TRBV5-6; cdr3_aa: CASGWGGNVLTF; cdr3_nt: TGTGCCAGCGGTTGGGGCGGCAACGTCCTGACTTTC
clone_size: -; j_call: TRBJ1-1; d_call: -; cdr3_length: 11; v_call: TRBV28; cdr3_aa: CASKAGFEAFF; cdr3_nt: TGTGCCAGCAAGGCAGGGTTTGAAGCTTTCTTT
clone_size: -; j_call: TRBJ2-2; d_call: -; cdr3_length: 14; v_call: TRBV6-1; cdr3_aa: CAGTGTADNGELFF; cdr3_nt: TGTGCCGGAACCGGGACGGCCGATAACGGGGAGCTGTTTTTT
clone_size: once; j_call: TRBJ1-3; d_call: -; cdr3_length: 13; v_call: TRBV28; cdr3_aa: CARTMCSGNTIYF; cdr3_nt: TGTGCCAGAACCATGTGCTCTGGAAACACCATATATTTT
clone_size: once; j_call: TRBJ2-7; d_call: -; cdr3_length: 12; v_call: TRBV10-2; cdr3_aa: CASSPLGYEQYF; cdr3_nt: TGCGCCAGCAGTCCGTTGGGCTACGAGCAGTACTTC
clone_size: -; j_call: TRBJ1-1; d_call: -; cdr3_length: 15; v_call: TRBV19; cdr3_aa: CASSTPGGGNTEAFF; cdr3_nt: TGTGCCAGTAGTACCCCCGGAGGGGGGAACACTGAAGCTTTCTTT
clone_size: -; j_call: TRBJ1-2; d_call: -; cdr3_length: 16; v_call: TRBV7-2; cdr3_aa: CASSPQRVTSNYGYTF; cdr3_nt: TGTGCCAGCAGCCCGCAGAGAGTTACCTCTAACTATGGCTACACCTTC
clone_size: -; j_call: TRBJ1-1; d_call: -; cdr3_length: 13; v_call: TRBV10-3; cdr3_aa: CAIDQGKGTEAFF; cdr3_nt: TGTGCCATTGACCAGGGGAAGGGCACTGAAGCTTTCTTT
clone_size: -; j_call: TRBJ2-5; d_call: TRBD1; cdr3_length: 15; v_call: TRBV9; cdr3_aa: CASSVSRTPGGTQYF; cdr3_nt: TGTGCCAGCAGCGTAAGTCGGACTCCAGGGGGGACCCAGTACTTC
clone_size: -; j_call: TRBJ2-3; d_call: -; cdr3_length: 16; v_call: TRBV6-6; cdr3_aa: CASSPRLISGTDTQYF; cdr3_nt: TGTGCCAGCAGTCCCCGGTTGATTAGCGGCACAGATACGCAGTATTTT
clone_size: once; j_call: TRBJ2-2; d_call: TRBD2; cdr3_length: 15; v_call: TRBV30; cdr3_aa: CAWSGTSGGGGELFF; cdr3_nt: TGTGCCTGGAGTGGGACTAGCGGGGGGGGCGGGGAGCTGTTTTTT
clone_size: -; j_call: TRBJ2-1; d_call: -; cdr3_length: 15; v_call: TRBV5-1; cdr3_aa: CASSLGGQERNEQFF; cdr3_nt: TGCGCCAGCAGCTTGGGGGGCCAGGAACGGAATGAGCAGTTCTTC
clone_size: -; j_call: TRBJ1-5; d_call: -; cdr3_length: 15; v_call: TRBV7-2; cdr3_aa: CASSLEGPDHQPQHF; cdr3_nt: TGTGCCAGCAGCTTAGAGGGGCCCGATCATCAGCCCCAGCATTTT
clone_size: -; j_call: TRBJ2-1; d_call: TRBD2; cdr3_length: 15; v_call: TRBV7-9; cdr3_aa: CASSQGREPPNEQFF; cdr3_nt: TGTGCCAGCAGCCAAGGGCGGGAGCCCCCCAATGAGCAGTTCTTC
clone_size: -; j_call: TRBJ2-7; d_call: -; cdr3_length: 15; v_call: TRBV2; cdr3_aa: CASSERVHLFYEQYF; cdr3_nt: TGTGCCAGCAGTGAAAGGGTACACCTTTTCTACGAGCAGTACTTC
clone_size: -; j_call: TRBJ1-6; d_call: -; cdr3_length: 14; v_call: TRBV7-2; cdr3_aa: CASSLAQGNSPLHF; cdr3_nt: TGTGCCAGCAGCTTAGCCCAGGGTAATTCACCCCTCCACTTT
clone_size: -; j_call: TRBJ2-3; d_call: TRBD2; cdr3_length: 16; v_call: TRBV6-5; cdr3_aa: CASSYSAGGFTDTQYF; cdr3_nt: TGTGCCAGCAGTTACTCAGCGGGGGGGTTCACAGATACGCAGTATTTT
clone_size: -; j_call: TRBJ2-3; d_call: TRBD2; cdr3_length: 15; v_call: TRBV19; cdr3_aa: CASSIGGGAGDTQYF; cdr3_nt: TGTGCCAGTAGTATTGGCGGGGGGGCGGGAGATACGCAGTATTTT
clone_size: -; j_call: TRBJ1-3; d_call: TRBD1; cdr3_length: 17; v_call: TRBV2; cdr3_aa: CASSEAQAGGSGNTIYF; cdr3_nt: TGTGCCAGCAGTGAAGCACAGGCAGGGGGCTCTGGAAACACCATATATTTT
clone_size: -; j_call: TRBJ2-1; d_call: TRBD2; cdr3_length: 17; v_call: TRBV28; cdr3_aa: CATGYSGSAGSYNEQFF; cdr3_nt: TGTGCCACCGGTTACAGCGGGAGCGCGGGCTCCTACAATGAGCAGTTCTTC
clone_size: -; j_call: TRBJ2-5; d_call: -; cdr3_length: 14; v_call: TRBV5-4; cdr3_aa: CASSLGGGTETQYF; cdr3_nt: TGTGCCAGCAGCCTCGGTGGAGGGACCGAGACCCAGTACTTC
clone_size: -; j_call: TRBJ2-7; d_call: -; cdr3_length: 14; v_call: TRBV27; cdr3_aa: CASSARDTPYEQYF; cdr3_nt: TGTGCCAGCAGTGCCCGGGACACTCCCTACGAGCAGTACTTC
clone_size: -; j_call: TRBJ1-4; d_call: -; cdr3_length: 12; v_call: TRBV28; cdr3_aa: CAISRSNEKLFF; cdr3_nt: TGTGCCATCTCACGTTCTAATGAAAAACTGTTTTTT
clone_size: -; j_call: TRBJ2-5; d_call: -; cdr3_length: 15; v_call: TRBV5-1; cdr3_aa: CASSSGQQGSETQYF; cdr3_nt: TGCGCCAGCAGCTCGGGGCAACAGGGCTCCGAGACCCAGTACTTC
clone_size: once; j_call: TRBJ2-7; d_call: TRBD2; cdr3_length: 13; v_call: TRBV5-1; cdr3_aa: CASSLREGYEQYF; cdr3_nt: TGCGCCAGCAGCTTGAGGGAGGGCTACGAGCAGTACTTC
clone_size: -; j_call: TRBJ2-2; d_call: TRBD2; cdr3_length: 15; v_call: TRBV30; cdr3_aa: CAWSGTSGGVGELFF; cdr3_nt: TGTGCCTGGAGTGGGACTAGCGGGGGGGTCGGGGAGCTGTTTTTT